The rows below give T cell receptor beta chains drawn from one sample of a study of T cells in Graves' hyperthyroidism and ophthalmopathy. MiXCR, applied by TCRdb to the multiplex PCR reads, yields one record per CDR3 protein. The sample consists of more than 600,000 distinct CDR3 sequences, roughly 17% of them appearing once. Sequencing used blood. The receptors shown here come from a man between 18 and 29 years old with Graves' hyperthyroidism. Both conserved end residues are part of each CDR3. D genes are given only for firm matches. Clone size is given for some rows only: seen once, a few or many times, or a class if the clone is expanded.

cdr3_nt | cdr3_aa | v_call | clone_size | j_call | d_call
TGTGCCAGCAGCCCAGGGGGTGGTGGTGAAAAACTGTTTTTT | CASSPGGGGEKLFF | TRBV12-3/TRBV12-4 | many | TRBJ1-4 | TRBD1
TGCAGTGCTAGAGATTTTGGGCGGACTGAAGCTTTCTTT | CSARDFGRTEAFF | TRBV20-1 | few | TRBJ1-1 | NA
TGTGCCAGCAGTTGGGGCGGGAGTAAATACGAGCAGTACTTC | CASSWGGSKYEQYF | TRBV28 | many | TRBJ2-7 | TRBD2
TGCAGTGCTAGAGATTTGAATGAGCAGTTCTTC | CSARDLNEQFF | TRBV20-1 | few | TRBJ2-1 | NA
TGTGCCAGCAGTTCGGGACAGTCAACACAAGGTGAAGCTTTCTTT | CASSSGQSTQGEAFF | TRBV6-1 | many | TRBJ1-1 | TRBD1
TGTGCCACCAGTGATTTGTTGGACAGGGGAGCGGAGACCCAGTACTTC | CATSDLLDRGAETQYF | TRBV24-1 | NA | TRBJ2-5 | TRBD1
TGTGCCAGCAGCTTCCCTGACAGAACCTACGAGCAGTACTTC | CASSFPDRTYEQYF | TRBV7-9 | many | TRBJ2-7 | NA
TGTGCCACCAGCAGAGATTGGGCTAGCGGGAGGGCCCTCTACGAGCAGTACTTC | CATSRDWASGRALYEQYF | TRBV15 | many | TRBJ2-7 | TRBD2
TGCGCCAGCAGCTTGACCGGAGGGGGTGCTTTCTTT | CASSLTGGGAFF | TRBV5-1 | NA | TRBJ1-1 | NA
TGTGCCATCAGTGGGGAGGACACCGGGGAGCTGTTTTTT | CAISGEDTGELFF | TRBV10-3 | NA | TRBJ2-2 | NA
TGCAGTGCTAGTGGAGAACAGATTAGCACAGATACGCAGTATTTT | CSASGEQISTDTQYF | TRBV20-1 | NA | TRBJ2-3 | NA
TGTGCCAGCACAAGGACAGGCGCGCAACTTATGCAGTATTTT | CASTRTGAQLMQYF | TRBV28 | NA | TRBJ2-3 | TRBD1
TGCAGTGCCGCCCCCCGTGGCAATACCTACGAGCAGTACTTC | CSAAPRGNTYEQYF | TRBV20-1 | few | TRBJ2-7 | NA
TGTGCCAGCAGTTTTGGGACAGGTCCTCGGGAGCAGTACTTC | CASSFGTGPREQYF | TRBV5-6 | few | TRBJ2-7 | TRBD1
TGCAGTGCTCAAGACAGGGGTTATAAAAAGACCCAGTACTTC | CSAQDRGYKKTQYF | TRBV20-1 | NA | TRBJ2-5 | TRBD1
TGTGCCAGCATCGGCTACGACTACGAGCAGTACTTC | CASIGYDYEQYF | TRBV25-1 | NA | TRBJ2-7 | NA
TGTGCCAGCAGGTTATCCGGGGAGCTGTTTTTT | CASRLSGELFF | TRBV12-3/TRBV12-4 | NA | TRBJ2-2 | NA
TGTGCCAGCAGTTACATCGGGAACTCTGAAGCTTTCTTT | CASSYIGNSEAFF | TRBV6-2/TRBV6-3 | many | TRBJ1-1 | NA
TGTGCCACCAGTGACGTGACCGCAGGGTCCGCCGGGGAGCTGTTTTTT | CATSDVTAGSAGELFF | TRBV24-1 | NA | TRBJ2-2 | NA
TGTGCCAGCAGCCCTTCTAGCGGGAACCTCGAGCAGTACTTC | CASSPSSGNLEQYF | TRBV11-1 | NA | TRBJ2-7 | TRBD2
TGTGCCAGTCGACCGGGATCCGAAGCGGACGGGGAGCTGTTTTTT | CASRPGSEADGELFF | TRBV4-2 | NA | TRBJ2-2 | NA
TGTGCCAGCACCTTTGGGGGGAGTAATGAGCAGTTCTTC | CASTFGGSNEQFF | TRBV28 | few | TRBJ2-1 | NA
TGTGCCAGCAGTGTCCTTTTTGAAGCTTTCTTT | CASSVLFEAFF | TRBV25-1 | NA | TRBJ1-1 | NA
TGTGCCAGCAGCGTAGAGGGGGCGCCCACTGAAGCTTTCTTT | CASSVEGAPTEAFF | TRBV9 | many | TRBJ1-1 | TRBD1
TGCAGTGCCGCCGACCTAGCGGGAGTTGCAGATACGCAGTATTTT | CSAADLAGVADTQYF | TRBV20-1 | many | TRBJ2-3 | TRBD2
TGTGCCAGCAGCTTATTAGGGTTAGCGAATGAAAAACTGTTTTTT | CASSLLGLANEKLFF | TRBV7-2 | NA | TRBJ1-4 | NA
TGTGCCAGCACCAGTTCACCCCGAGGAGGTGAGCAGTTCTTC | CASTSSPRGGEQFF | TRBV28 | many | TRBJ2-1 | NA
TGTGCCAGCAGCCAATGGACAGGGGGTTACGAGCAGTACTTC | CASSQWTGGYEQYF | TRBV3-1 | many | TRBJ2-7 | TRBD1
TGTGCCAGCAGCCCAGGGGTCGGACCCTCCTACGAGCAGTACTTC | CASSPGVGPSYEQYF | TRBV7-9 | many | TRBJ2-7 | NA
TGCGCCAGCAGCCAAGATTTGGCCAGTGAAGCTTTCTTT | CASSQDLASEAFF | TRBV4-3 | NA | TRBJ1-1 | NA
TGTGCCAGCAGTAAGTCAGGTTACTCCTACGAGCAGTACTTC | CASSKSGYSYEQYF | TRBV25-1 | NA | TRBJ2-7 | NA
TGTGCCAGCACCCCCACTAGGTCAGGATTCTCTGGGGCCAACGTCCTGACTTTC | CASTPTRSGFSGANVLTF | TRBV27 | NA | TRBJ2-6 | NA
TGTGCCAGCAGCTATGGACAGGCAAGCTCCTACGAGCAGTACTTC | CASSYGQASSYEQYF | TRBV5-6 | few | TRBJ2-7 | TRBD1
TGTGCCAGCAGCGCCCAGACTTTGAACACTGAAGCTTTCTTT | CASSAQTLNTEAFF | TRBV7-9 | many | TRBJ1-1 | NA
TGTGCCAGTAGCCACTCGACATCGCCAATGACAGATACGCAGTATTTT | CASSHSTSPMTDTQYF | TRBV19 | NA | TRBJ2-3 | NA
TGTGCCAGCAGTGAATTTGAAGGGGTGAGCTACCAAGAGACCCAGTACTTC | CASSEFEGVSYQETQYF | TRBV6-1 | few | TRBJ2-5 | NA
TGTGCCAGCAGGCCCTTGTCCCATGAGCAGTTCTTC | CASRPLSHEQFF | TRBV7-2 | many | TRBJ2-1 | NA
TGCGCCAGCGCGGAGGGCAACTCTGGAAACACCATATATTTT | CASAEGNSGNTIYF | TRBV5-1 | NA | TRBJ1-3 | NA
TGCAGTGCTGGCAGGGAGTCAGATACGCAGTATTTT | CSAGRESDTQYF | TRBV20-1 | few | TRBJ2-3 | NA
TGTGCCAGCAGCCCGGCGGGGTTTCCAGATACGCAGTATTTT | CASSPAGFPDTQYF | TRBV3-1 | few | TRBJ2-3 | NA
TGTGCCAGCAGTAGACTAGCTACCCACAATGAGCAGTTCTTC | CASSRLATHNEQFF | TRBV6-1 | NA | TRBJ2-1 | TRBD2
TGTGCCAGCAGCTTCAACCCGGGACAGGGCTCCTACGAGCAGTACTTC | CASSFNPGQGSYEQYF | TRBV5-5 | NA | TRBJ2-7 | TRBD1
TGTGCCAGCAGCTTAGTATCAGCGGACGGTTACGAGCAGTACTTC | CASSLVSADGYEQYF | TRBV11-2 | many | TRBJ2-7 | NA
TGTGCCAGCAGCTTGGAGGGTCGACCCACGAGTAATTCACCCCTCCACTTT | CASSLEGRPTSNSPLHF | TRBV5-5 | NA | TRBJ1-6 | NA
TGTGCCAGCGGGACAGGGGGGTACAATGAGCAGTTCTTC | CASGTGGYNEQFF | TRBV2 | many | TRBJ2-1 | TRBD1
TGCGCCAGCAGCCCCCTAAGGGGGAGAAACACCGGGGAGCTGTTTTTT | CASSPLRGRNTGELFF | TRBV5-1 | NA | TRBJ2-2 | NA